This T cell receptor beta chain derives from a study of blood T cell repertoires in COVID-19. Study-wide context: The United States, Italy and Spain were the sources of the acute and convalescent COVID-19 samples. T cells, B-cell-depleted T cells, or PBMCs supplied cDNA or gDNA.

The CDR3 contains 16 residues. Trimming removed 1 base from V and 4 bases from J; junction bases left unmatched: 6. Germline CDR1 is SGHTA and CDR2 is FQGTGA. Authors' analysis steps: Reference gene primer amplification in the assay estimated nucleated cell counts. Repertoires were generated with immunoSEQ multiplex PCR, while TCRdb's copy carries only in-frame clones and drops some. The DNA gave D and trimming, while V, J and clone size come from that table. The sample contains roughly 260,000 clones, about 88% of which appear only once. The sequenced material came from peripheral blood. This chain connects TRBV7-3 to TRBJ2-7; 11 positions match TRBD2. This clonotype was obtained from a man in his sixties who had recovered from COVID-19. The CDR3 loop reads CASSLSPSGGQYEQYF. CDR3 nucleotide sequence: TGTGCCAGCAGCTTAAGCCCTAGCGGGGGGCAATACGAGCAGTACTTC.